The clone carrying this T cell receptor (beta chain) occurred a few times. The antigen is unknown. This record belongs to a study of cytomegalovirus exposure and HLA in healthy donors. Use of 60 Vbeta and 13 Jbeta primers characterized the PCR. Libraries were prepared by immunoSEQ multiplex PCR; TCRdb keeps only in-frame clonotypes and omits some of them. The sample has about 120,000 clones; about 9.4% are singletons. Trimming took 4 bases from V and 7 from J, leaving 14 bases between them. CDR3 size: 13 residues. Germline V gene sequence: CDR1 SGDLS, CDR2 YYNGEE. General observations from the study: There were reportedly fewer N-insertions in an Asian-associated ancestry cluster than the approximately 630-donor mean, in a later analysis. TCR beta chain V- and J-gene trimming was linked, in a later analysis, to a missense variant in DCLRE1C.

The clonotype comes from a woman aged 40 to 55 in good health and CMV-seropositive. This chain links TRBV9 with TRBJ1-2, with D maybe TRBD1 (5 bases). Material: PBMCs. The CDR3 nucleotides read TGTGCCAGCAGCCCGGGCGGAGGGGCTGGCTACACCTTC. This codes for CASSPGGGAGYTF.